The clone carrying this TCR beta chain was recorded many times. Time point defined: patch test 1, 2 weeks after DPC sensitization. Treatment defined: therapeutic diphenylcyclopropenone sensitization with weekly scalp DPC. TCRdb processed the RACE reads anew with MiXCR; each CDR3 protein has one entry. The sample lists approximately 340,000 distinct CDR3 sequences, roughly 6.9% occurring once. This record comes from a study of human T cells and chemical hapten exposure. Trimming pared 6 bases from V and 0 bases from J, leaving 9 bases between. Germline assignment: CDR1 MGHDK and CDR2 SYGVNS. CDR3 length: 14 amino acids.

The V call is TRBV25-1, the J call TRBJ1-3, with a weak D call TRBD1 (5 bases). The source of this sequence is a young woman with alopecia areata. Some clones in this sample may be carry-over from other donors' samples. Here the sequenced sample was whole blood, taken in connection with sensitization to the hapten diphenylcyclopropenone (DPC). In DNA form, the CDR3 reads TGTGCCAGCAGGGACACCAGCTCTGGAAACACCATATATTTT. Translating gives CASRDTSSGNTIYF.